The 31 T cell receptor beta chains reported below all come from one sample, sequenced in a study of tumor and adjacent non-tumor tissue in lung cancer. A modified ARM-PCR protocol with three rounds of nested PCR amplified TCRbeta. TCRdb reprocessed the multiplex PCR reads via MiXCR and lists one record per CDR3 protein. The table lists under 100,000 distinct CDR3 sequences, around 59% of them singletons. This sample's RNA came from whole unsorted tissue. Material: lung tumor tissue. These receptors all come from a man in his 70s with non-small cell lung cancer.

Of note for this clonotype: The junction departs from germline at one end; a sequencing error may be responsible. The J gene is TRBJ2-3, the V gene TRBV11-1; possibly TRBD2 for D (6 bases). From germline, CDR1 is SGHAT and CDR2 FQDESV (reference sequence). The CDR3 consists of 13 residues. The CDR3 loop is CASNLAVIDTQYF. In DNA, the CDR3 is TGTGCCAGCAACTTAGCGGTGATTGATACGCAGTATTTT.

This clonotype was observed a few times. A read error may be the cause here, since a much bigger clone is one base away. This chain joins TRBV4-1 and TRBJ1-5; TRBD1 is a possible D gene (5 bases). This CDR3 has 16 amino acids. The germline gives CDR1 MGHRA, CDR2 YSYEKL. CDR3 DNA: TGCGCCAACAGCCAACGGCAGGCTGGGGGGAATCAGCCCCAGCATTTT. It is translated as CANSQRQAGGNQPQHF.

At least ten counts were recorded for this clonotype. CDR3 protein: CASSSARGEETQYF. In DNA form, the CDR3 reads TGTGCCAGCAGCTCCGCACGGGGGGAGGAGACCCAGTACTTC. This sequence joins TRBV13 and TRBJ2-5; 7 bases align to TRBD2. Germline assignment: CDR1 PRHDT and CDR2 FYEKMQ (reference sequence). J lost 5 bases, V lost 4 bases, and 7 bases had no gene match. The CDR3 contains 14 residues.

This clonotype was recorded a few times. The gene calls are TRBV7-9 and TRBJ2-7; D remains ambiguous. Germline CDR1 and CDR2: SEHNR and FQNEAQ (reference sequence). Trimming shortened V by 0 bases and J by 4 bases, and 13 bases separated the two germline ends. This CDR3 region has 15 residues. CDR3 in DNA: TGTGCCAGCAGCTTAGCAGGTCGGAACCTTTACGAGCAGTACTTC. Its translation is CASSLAGRNLYEQYF.

Concerning this clonotype itself: The conserved phenylalanine or tryptophan normally closing the CDR3 is absent here, so this likely arose from a read error. No DNA is shown, since the ends of the CDR3 on it are uncertain; the CDR3 is the one TCRdb lists. The chain is built from TRBV5-1 and TRBJ1-2. The CDR3 contains 15 residues when both ends are counted. Germline CDR1 reads SGHRS; CDR2 reads YFSETQ. The CDR3 is CASSLDGDTTYGYTL.

The chain couples TRBV20-1 to TRBJ2-2; 8 nucleotides agree with TRBD2. Germline lookup yields CDR1 DFQATT and CDR2 SNEGSKA (reference sequence). V gave up 5 bases and J gave up 5 bases; unmatched junction bases: 13. The CDR3 spans 16 residues. The CDR3 sequence is CSAYPWPGGQTGELFF. The CDR3 DNA is TGCAGTGCTTACCCTTGGCCGGGGGGGCAGACCGGGGAGCTGTTTTTT.

This chain joins TRBV10-3 and TRBJ1-1, with a tentative D call TRBD1 (6 bases). The germline V and J ends were trimmed by 8 bases and 0 bases, with 19 bases remaining between them. CDR1 is ENHRY and CDR2 is SYGVKD in the germline V gene. The CDR3 totals 16 residues. The CDR3 DNA reads TGTGCCATCGGGACTACGACAAGGGGGATGAACACTGAAGCTTTCTTT. Residues: CAIGTTTRGMNTEAFF.

V and J are TRBV6-5 and TRBJ1-2, with 7 bases fitting TRBD1. CDR1 and CDR2 (germline): MNHEY, SVGAGI. The CDR3 loop spans 17 amino acids. V dropped 0 bases and J dropped 8; count of bases not matched to a gene: 15. The CDR3 is CASSYSPQGQSSAGYTF. In DNA, the CDR3 is TGTGCCAGCAGTTACTCCCCCCAGGGACAGTCCTCAGCAGGCTACACCTTC.

Details on this clonotype: No conserved phenylalanine or tryptophan ends this CDR3, so it is likely a read error. The rearrangement joins TRBV7-8 to TRBJ1-5, with D perhaps matching TRBD1 (6 bases). Germline V gene sequence: CDR1 SGHVS, CDR2 FQNEAQ. Trimming took off 1 base at V and 10 bases at J, with 17 bases between the two ends. The CDR3 loop spans 15 amino acids. The CDR3 DNA sequence: TGTGCCAGCAGCTTAGTGGGGGGCGCGGACTGCCCCCAGCATTCT. It yields the protein CASSLVGGADCPQHS.

As regards this clonotype: A much larger clone sits a single nucleotide away, making a read error possible. V is TRBV6-5 and J is TRBJ1-2, with 8 bases identical to TRBD1. Germline assignment: CDR1 MNHEY and CDR2 SVGAGI. The CDR3 has 15 residues. The CDR3 sequence is CANSSWPGGNYGYTF. The CDR3 DNA follows: TGTGCCAACAGTAGCTGGCCAGGGGGCAACTATGGCTACACCTTC.

With regard to this clonotype: A much larger clone sits a single nucleotide away, making a read error possible. The V call is TRBV20-1, the J call TRBJ1-2; D is unresolved. The V gene's germline CDR1 is DFQATT and CDR2 SNEGSKA (reference sequence). The CDR3 consists of 15 residues. V lost 2 bases, J lost 1 base, and 14 bases lay in between. The CDR3 region has the DNA TGCAGTGCTAGAAGTCAGCACAGTGTTAACTATGGCTACACCTTC. Amino acid sequence: CSARSQHSVNYGYTF.

The chain employs TRBV18 and TRBJ2-1, with D tentatively TRBD2 (6 bases). Trimming took 2 bases from V and 0 from J, leaving 11 bases between them. Germline V gene lookup returns CDR1 KGHSH and CDR2 LQKENI. The CDR3 has 16 residues. CDR3 residues: CASSPERGISYNEQFF. The CDR3 region has the DNA TGTGCCAGCTCACCAGAGCGCGGGATCTCCTACAATGAGCAGTTCTTC.

This clonotype showed up just once. CDR3 DNA: TGTGCCAGCACCGGGGGTGGTCCACAGGAGACCCAGTACTTC. Its protein product is CASTGGGPQETQYF. The V and J genes are TRBV11-1 and TRBJ2-5, with D perhaps TRBD2 (6 bases). Germline values: CDR1 SGHAT, CDR2 FQDESV (reference sequence). The V and J ends lost 7 bases and 5 bases respectively, with 17 bases between them. The CDR3 is made up of 14 amino acids.

Comments on this clonotype: Sequence at one end of the junction differs from germline and may be a read error. The rearrangement uses TRBV29-1 and TRBJ2-3; a possible D gene is TRBD2 (5 bases). This CDR3 has 14 residues. CDR1 and CDR2 (germline): SQVTM, ANQGSEA. The CDR3 reads CSSRGGFGTDTQCF. The CDR3 DNA is TGCAGCTCTCGGGGTGGGTTCGGCACAGATACGCAGTGTTTC.

This clonotype came up many times. The genes are TRBV6-5 and TRBJ1-1; possible D gene TRBD1, 5 bases. This CDR3 spans 14 amino acids. The V gene lost 2 bases and the J gene lost 7 bases, with 14 bases spanning the gap. The germline CDR1 and CDR2 sequences are MNHEY and SVGAGI. CDR3 nucleotide sequence: TGTGCCAGCAGTTACGGCGACGGGAGGGGTGAAGCTTTCTTT. As protein: CASSYGDGRGEAFF.

On this clonotype itself: A junction end diverges from the germline sequence, so it may reflect a read error. The chain couples TRBV6-1 to TRBJ1-2, with D tentatively TRBD1 (5 bases). Germline lookup yields CDR1 MNHNS and CDR2 SASEGT. The CDR3 spans 14 residues. The CDR3 is CASSEWGSNYGYTF. Here the CDR3 DNA reads TGTGCCAGTAGTGAATGGGGGTCTAACTATGGCTACACCTTC.

This clonotype was observed once. One end of the junction fails to match germline, which may point to a read error. The gene calls are TRBV5-5 and TRBJ2-1; 7 bases align to TRBD2. Looked up from germline, CDR1 is SGHKS and CDR2 is YYEKEE (reference sequence). The CDR3 has 16 residues. The DNA for the CDR3 is TGTGTCAGCAGCTTGGGGGGGAATGGACTATTCAATGAGCGGTTCTTC. Protein: CVSSLGGNGLFNERFF. The full variable domain, rest sourced from reference TRBV5-5 and TRBJ2-1, is DAGVTQSPTHLIKTRGQQVTLRCSPISGHKSVSWYQQVLGQGPQFIFQYYEKEERGRGNFPDRFSARQFPNYSSELNVNALLLGDSALYLCVSSLGGNGLFNERFFGPGTRLTVL.

The sample holds a few counts of this clonotype. Possible read error: a much larger clone is one base away. The chain joins TRBV4-1 to TRBJ1-4; D unresolved. CDR3 length equals 16 residues. The germline V gene has CDR1 MGHRA and CDR2 YSYEKL. The CDR3 spells CASSYGDLVTNERLFF. In nucleotides, the CDR3 is TGCGCCAGCAGTTACGGGGATCTCGTAACTAATGAAAGACTGTTTTTT.

A remark on this clonotype: One end of the junction fails to match germline, which may point to a read error. This rearrangement joins TRBV20-1 to TRBJ2-1; 15 positions match TRBD2. Germline loops: CDR1 DFQATT, CDR2 SNEGSKA (reference sequence). The CDR3 has 17 amino acids. The CDR3 here is CSAPGLAGGSSYNEQLF. The CDR3 bases are TGCAGTGCGCCGGGACTAGCGGGGGGATCCTCCTACAATGAGCAGTTATTC.

This clonotype was observed many times. V gene TRBV20-1 combines with J gene TRBJ1-5; D is uncertain. This CDR3 has 11 amino acids. Germline lookup yields CDR1 DFQATT and CDR2 SNEGSKA (reference sequence). V was clipped by 6 bases and J by 12 bases, with 15 bases between them. This chain's CDR3 is CSATNGEVQHF. As DNA, the CDR3 is TGCAGTGCCACAAACGGGGAGGTCCAGCATTTT.

Only one count was recorded for this clonotype. At one end the junction does not follow the germline gene, possibly because of a read error. The V call is TRBV11-2, the J call TRBJ1-5; the D is unclear. This CDR3 has 15 amino acids. The germline gives CDR1 SGHAT, CDR2 FQNNGV. CDR3 region: CVSSPDPYSNQSQHF. DNA for the CDR3: TGTGTCAGTAGTCCCGACCCTTATAGCAATCAGTCCCAGCATTTT.

As concerns this clonotype: A much more abundant neighbour one base away suggests this may be a read error. The chain joins TRBV20-1 to TRBJ1-5; no clear D. Germline assignment: CDR1 DFQATT and CDR2 SNEGSKA (reference sequence). The CDR3 is made up of 12 amino acids. CDR3 amino acids: CNAKTRGQPQHF. The CDR3 DNA sequence: TGCAATGCTAAAACCCGGGGTCAGCCCCAGCATTTT.

This clonotype has just one count. A much bigger clone sits one base away, suggesting this may be a read error. The conserved final phenylalanine or tryptophan is absent from the CDR3, which likely points to a read error. The rearrangement joins TRBV13 to TRBJ2-1; 7 bases are a match to TRBD2. The CDR3 spans 13 residues. V gave up 3 bases and J gave up 6 bases; unmatched junction bases: 2. CDR1 and CDR2 (germline): PRHDT, FYEKMQ (reference sequence). The DNA for the CDR3 is TGTGCCAGCAGCTTGGGAGGGACCAATGAGCAGTTCCTC. Translation gives CASSLGGTNEQFL.

Concerning this clonotype itself: A much bigger clone sits one base away, suggesting this may be a read error. No conserved phenylalanine or tryptophan ends this CDR3, so it is likely a read error. The chain links TRBV7-3 to TRBJ2-1; D is ambiguous. In germline, CDR1 is SGHTA, CDR2 FQGTGA. There are 14 residues in the CDR3. The germline V and J ends were trimmed by 0 bases and 1 base, with 4 bases remaining between them. The DNA of the CDR3 is TGTGCCAGCAGCTTAACTTGGTCCTACAATGAGCAGTTCGTC. It yields the protein CASSLTWSYNEQFV.

This clonotype was observed a single time. A read error may produce the germline difference seen at one junction end. The genes are TRBV29-1 and TRBJ2-2; the D gene is possibly TRBD1 (6 bases). The CDR3 totals 12 residues. The germline V gene encodes CDR1 SQVTM and CDR2 ANQGSEA. CDR3 in DNA: TGTAGCGTTGGGGGTGACAGGTTAAAGCTGCTTTTT. Translated, it gives CSVGGDRLKLLF.

This clonotype has ten or more counts. This chain joins TRBV30 and TRBJ2-2; D gene ambiguous. The CDR3 is 14 amino acids. Germline CDR1 and CDR2: GTSNPN and SVGIG (reference sequence). V dropped 5 bases and J dropped 2 bases, with 12 bases sitting between them. DNA of the CDR3: TGTGCCTGGGCCATACGGCCAAACACCGGGGAGCTGTTTTTT. Residues: CAWAIRPNTGELFF.

Turning to this clonotype: At one end the junction does not follow the germline gene, possibly because of a read error. The chain carries TRBV20-1 and TRBJ2-2; D might be TRBD1 (5 bases). Germline V CDR1 and CDR2: DFQATT, SNEGSKA (reference sequence). The CDR3 is made up of 16 amino acids. The chain's CDR3 is CSARVPWTQNTGELFF. The CDR3 nucleotides are TGCAGTGCTAGAGTTCCCTGGACACAGAACACTGGGGAGCTGTTTTTT.

This clonotype was counted many times. The rearrangement joins TRBV4-1 to TRBJ2-7; 7 bases line up with TRBD2. The V segment lost 8 bases and the J segment 8 bases; nucleotides outside the gene matches: 12. The CDR3 contains 13 residues. The germline gives CDR1 MGHRA, CDR2 YSYEKL. CDR3 protein: CASGAGVGYKQYF. DNA of the CDR3: TGCGCCAGCGGCGCGGGGGTCGGATACAAGCAGTACTTC.

Worth noting for this clonotype: Compared with germline, one end of the junction differs, possibly owing to a read error. This chain uses TRBV24-1 with TRBJ2-5, with no clear D. The V gene's germline CDR1 is KGHDR and CDR2 SFDVKD. This CDR3 contains 15 residues. This chain's CDR3 is CVTSDLEGSEETQYF. CDR3 DNA sequence: TGTGTCACCAGTGATTTGGAAGGGTCCGAAGAGACCCAGTACTTC.

A note on this clonotype: One junction end disagrees with the germline gene, perhaps due to a read error. The chain uses TRBV6-6 and TRBJ1-1; a weak D match, TRBD1 (5 bases). Germline V CDR1 and CDR2: MNHNY, SVGAGI (reference sequence). CDR3 length: 13 amino acids. The CDR3: CASSRQGDTEAFF. The CDR3 DNA reads TGTGCTAGCAGCCGACAAGGGGACACTGAAGCTTTCTTT.

The chain is built from TRBV2 and TRBJ1-5; 7 positions match TRBD1. Germline V gene lookup returns CDR1 SNHLY and CDR2 FYNNEI. With 9 bases clipped from V and 4 bases from J, the junction kept 6 bases outside the gene matches. This CDR3 comprises 13 residues. The CDR3 loop is CASIRDRNQPQHF. CDR3 sequence (DNA): TGTGCCAGTATCCGGGACAGAAATCAGCCCCAGCATTTT.